Following are 21 T cell receptor beta chains from one sample sequenced in a study of T cells in Graves' hyperthyroidism and ophthalmopathy. RNA transcripts yielded amplified TCR beta CDR3 regions. RT-PCR in the first round (using the HTBI primer set) targeted the TCR CDR3. TCRdb passed the multiplex PCR reads through MiXCR, listing each CDR3 protein once. The data show 350,000 to 400,000 distinct CDR3 sequences, about 18% seen once. Sequencing was performed on blood. These receptors all stem from a man aged 18 to 29 with Graves' ophthalmopathy.

Note on this clonotype: A read error may account for a junction end that differs from germline. The genes are TRBV5-1 and TRBJ1-1; a possible D gene is TRBD1 (6 bases). The CDR3 spans 15 residues. Per the germline V gene, CDR1 is SGHRS and CDR2 is YFSETQ. CDR3 nucleotides: TGTGCCAGCAGCTGGAGCAGGGGCGGTGGAACTGAAGCTTTCTTT. It is translated as CASSWSRGGGTEAFF.

In this sample, this clonotype turned up a few times. V is TRBV19 and J is TRBJ2-3, with 10 bases lining up with TRBD1. After removal of 5 bases from V and 5 bases from J, the junction contained 4 bases not matched to a gene. This CDR3 is 14 amino acids long. The germline gives CDR1 LNHDA, CDR2 SQIVND (reference sequence). The CDR3 DNA sequence: TGTGCCAGTAGTCAGACAGGGGGCCAAGATACGCAGTATTTT. Translated, it gives CASSQTGGQDTQYF.

This clonotype was observed many times. Its ends do not fully match the called genes, so a read error is possible. The rearrangement links TRBV20-1 to TRBJ2-5; perhaps TRBD1 as D (5 bases). Germline V CDR1 and CDR2: DFQATT, SNEGSKA (reference sequence). The CDR3 consists of 12 residues. The CDR3 reads CSARETGDRHHF. The CDR3 DNA reads TGCAGTGCCCGCGAAACAGGCGACCGCCATCACTTC.

V usage is TRBV27 and J usage is TRBJ1-1, with D possibly matching TRBD1 (6 bases). This CDR3 region has 13 residues. CDR1 and CDR2 (germline): MNHEY, SMNVEV (reference sequence). The ends were cut back, 4 bases at V and 4 bases at J, with 10 bases in the middle. CDR3 coding DNA: TGTGCCAGCAGTTCAGGACAGTTCACTGAAGCTTTCTTT. Translation: CASSSGQFTEAFF.

The rearrangement links TRBV5-1 to TRBJ1-4, with D uncertain. V shed 5 bases and J shed 0 bases, with 14 bases lying between them. Looked up from germline, CDR1 is SGHRS and CDR2 is YFSETQ. The CDR3 is 16 amino acids. The CDR3 sequence is CASSPLSGTTNEKLFF. The CDR3 bases are TGCGCCAGCAGTCCCCTGTCCGGCACAACTAATGAAAAACTGTTTTTT. Full variable domain (remainder filled in from reference TRBV5-1 and TRBJ1-4): KAGVTQTPRYLIKTRGQQVTLSCSPISGHRSVSWYQQTPGQGLQFLFEYFSETQRNKGNFPGRFSGRQFSNSRSEMNVSTLELGDSALYLCASSPLSGTTNEKLFFGSGTQLSVL.

This rearrangement joins TRBV6-2 or TRBV6-3 to TRBJ1-5; D not certain. CDR3 length: 15 residues. The germline gives CDR1 MNHEY, CDR2 SVGEGT. The V end was cut by 3 bases, the J end by 2 bases, with 11 bases between. As DNA, the CDR3 is TGTGCCAGCAGTTATAGGAGTAGGGGCAATCAGCCCCAGCATTTT. Its translation: CASSYRSRGNQPQHF.

In its sample, this clonotype was seen many times. The CDR3 sequence is CASIGGPNSPLHF. As DNA, the CDR3 is TGTGCCAGCATAGGGGGGCCGAATTCACCCCTCCACTTT. The V and J genes are TRBV12-3 or TRBV12-4 and TRBJ1-6; perhaps TRBD1 as D (6 bases). CDR3 length equals 13 residues. The ends were cut back, 7 bases at V and 7 bases at J, with 11 bases in the middle.

This rearrangement joins TRBV7-2 to TRBJ2-1, with TRBD2 identical over 7 bases. In germline, CDR1 is SGHTA, CDR2 FQGNSA. After removal of 7 bases from V and 11 bases from J, the junction contained 11 bases not matched to a gene. This CDR3 has 13 residues. This chain's CDR3 is CASTTYREAKQFF. The CDR3, as DNA: TGTGCCAGCACCACGTACCGGGAGGCGAAGCAGTTCTTC.

This clonotype has at least ten counts. J is TRBJ2-1 and V is TRBV7-8; TRBD2 matches 13 bases. Germline CDR1 is SGHVS and CDR2 is FQNEAQ. The CDR3 contains 19 residues. V shed 5 bases, J shed 2 bases, and the junction held 12 bases outside the gene matches. The CDR3 protein is CASSLTSGGSITAYNEQFF. The CDR3 coding sequence is TGTGCCAGCAGCCTGACTAGCGGGGGGTCCATAACAGCCTACAATGAGCAGTTCTTC.

This clonotype was picked up many times. J is TRBJ2-3 and V is TRBV5-1, with a weak D call TRBD1 (6 bases). This CDR3 spans 15 amino acids. Between the trimmed V and J ends, which lost 3 bases and 2 bases, there was a span of 13 bases. The V gene's germline CDR1 is SGHRS and CDR2 YFSETQ. This chain's CDR3 is CASSSSPGDTDTQYF. DNA for the CDR3: TGCGCCAGCAGCTCCTCACCAGGGGACACAGATACGCAGTATTTT.

This chain joins TRBV27 and TRBJ1-2; D is unclear. The CDR3 runs to 15 residues. V lost 7 bases and J 7 bases, leaving 22 bases between the germline ends. Per the germline V gene, CDR1 is MNHEY and CDR2 is SMNVEV (reference sequence). CDR3 in amino acids: CASTPNAGQVGGYTF. The CDR3 region has the DNA TGTGCCAGCACCCCCAATGCCGGGCAGGTGGGTGGCTACACCTTC.

The sample holds many counts of this clonotype. This chain connects TRBV5-8 to TRBJ2-5; D call uncertain. V was clipped by 5 bases and J by 1 base, with 12 bases between them. The CDR3 consists of 14 residues. In germline, CDR1 is SGHTS, CDR2 YDEGEE. The CDR3 is CASRPRRSQETQYF. The DNA of the CDR3 is TGTGCCAGCAGGCCCCGAAGGTCCCAAGAGACCCAGTACTTC.

This clonotype was observed a few times. V and J are TRBV24-1 and TRBJ2-3, with unresolved D. Trimming took off 1 base at V and 11 bases at J, with 6 bases between the two ends. Per the germline V gene, CDR1 is KGHDR and CDR2 is SFDVKD. The CDR3 is made up of 11 amino acids. The CDR3: CATSDFRMQYF. CDR3 coding DNA: TGTGCCACCAGTGATTTTCGGATGCAGTATTTT.

There are a few counts of this clonotype. V and J are TRBV20-1 and TRBJ2-2; the D is unclear. The germline gives CDR1 DFQATT, CDR2 SNEGSKA (reference sequence). This CDR3 is 12 amino acids long. V lost 7 bases and J 5 bases, leaving 11 bases between the germline ends. In nucleotides, the CDR3 is TGCAGTGGGTACGAGTCGACCGGGGAGCTGTTTTTT. This encodes CSGYESTGELFF.

This clonotype was observed many times. This chain joins TRBV3-1 and TRBJ2-5; TRBD2 is a possible D gene (7 bases). This CDR3 region has 15 residues. V lost 0 bases and J lost 9, with 17 bases in between. The V gene's germline CDR1 is LGHDT and CDR2 YNNKEL (reference sequence). In nucleotides, the CDR3 is TGTGCCAGCAGCCAAGATCCGGCGGCGGGGGCGGCCCAGTACTTC. It codes for CASSQDPAAGAAQYF.

This clonotype was detected only a few times. A much larger clonotype is one base distant, so this may be a read error. The chain combines TRBV6-2 or TRBV6-3 with TRBJ2-5; 7 bases are shared with TRBD2. V was pared by 10 bases and J by 7 bases, with 15 bases of the junction left unmatched. Germline assignment: CDR1 MNHEY and CDR2 SVGEGT. The CDR3 is 14 amino acids. CDR3 in amino acids: CANTGLGVMRTQYF. The DNA for the CDR3 is TGTGCCAACACCGGACTAGGAGTTATGAGGACCCAGTACTTC.

This rearrangement joins TRBV20-1 to TRBJ1-4, with no clear D. The V gene's germline CDR1 is DFQATT and CDR2 SNEGSKA (reference sequence). The CDR3 is made up of 14 amino acids. V was shortened by 1 base and J by 2 bases, with 8 bases between the two germline ends. The CDR3 DNA is TGCAGTGCTAGAGTGCGAGGGACTAATGAAAAACTGTTTTTT. Amino acids: CSARVRGTNEKLFF.

This clonotype was detected only a few times. The gene calls are TRBV6-1 and TRBJ2-7; D is undetermined. This CDR3 spans 13 amino acids. Germline V CDR1 and CDR2: MNHNS, SASEGT. V dropped 5 bases and J dropped 3 bases, with 11 bases sitting between them. CDR3: CASSSAVHYEQYF. DNA for the CDR3: TGTGCCAGCAGTTCGGCGGTACACTACGAGCAGTACTTC.

This clonotype showed up many times. The CDR3 nucleotides are TGTGCCAGCAGTTTTACCCAGGGGAGCCGCTCACCCCTCCACTTT. Protein sequence: CASSFTQGSRSPLHF. This chain uses TRBV6-1 with TRBJ1-6; D perhaps matches TRBD1 (6 bases). The CDR3 length is 15 residues. CDR1 and CDR2 from the germline V gene are MNHNS and SASEGT. V gave up 5 bases and J gave up 10 bases, with 18 bases separating them.

This clonotype came up many times. The V gene is TRBV11-1, the J gene TRBJ2-7; possible D gene TRBD2, 5 bases. There are 17 residues in the CDR3. The germline V gene encodes CDR1 SGHAT and CDR2 FQDESV (reference sequence). V lost 3 bases and J lost 0, with 18 bases in between. CDR3 loop: CASSFGTGIINSYEQYF. The DNA of the CDR3 is TGTGCCAGCAGCTTCGGCACCGGGATTATAAACTCCTACGAGCAGTACTTC.

V usage is TRBV6-1 and J usage is TRBJ1-5; 7 bases agree with TRBD1. The V gene's germline CDR1 is MNHNS and CDR2 SASEGT. The CDR3 covers 14 residues. V lost 9 bases, J lost 8 bases, and 13 bases stayed unmatched. Here the CDR3 reads CASTGQVPMEPQHF. Written as DNA, the CDR3 is TGTGCCAGTACAGGACAGGTTCCAATGGAGCCCCAGCATTTT.